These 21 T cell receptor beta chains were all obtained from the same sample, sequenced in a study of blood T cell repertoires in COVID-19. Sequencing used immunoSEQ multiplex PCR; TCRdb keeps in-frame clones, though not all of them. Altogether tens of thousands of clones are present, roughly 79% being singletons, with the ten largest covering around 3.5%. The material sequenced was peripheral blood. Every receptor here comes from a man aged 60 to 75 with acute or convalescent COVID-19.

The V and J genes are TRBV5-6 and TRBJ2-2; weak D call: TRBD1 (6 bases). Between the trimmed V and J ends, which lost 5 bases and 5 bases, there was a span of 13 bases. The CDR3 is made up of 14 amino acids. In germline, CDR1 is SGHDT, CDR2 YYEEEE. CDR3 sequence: CASRLTGSTGELFF. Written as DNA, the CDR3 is TGTGCCAGCAGACTAACAGGGTCGACCGGGGAGCTGTTTTTT.

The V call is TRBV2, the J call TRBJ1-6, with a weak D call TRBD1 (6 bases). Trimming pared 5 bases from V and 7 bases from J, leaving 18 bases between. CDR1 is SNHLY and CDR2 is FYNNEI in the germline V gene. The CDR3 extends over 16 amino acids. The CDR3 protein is CASSFQGFWGNSPLHF. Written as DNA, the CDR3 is TGTGCCAGCAGTTTTCAGGGGTTTTGGGGGAATTCACCCCTCCACTTT. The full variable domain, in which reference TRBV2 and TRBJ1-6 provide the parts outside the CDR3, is EPEVTQTPSHQVTQMGQEVILRCVPISNHLYFYWYRQILGQKVEFLVSFYNNEISEKSEIFDDQFSVERPDGSNFTLKIRSTKLEDSAMYFCASSFQGFWGNSPLHFGNGTRLTVT.

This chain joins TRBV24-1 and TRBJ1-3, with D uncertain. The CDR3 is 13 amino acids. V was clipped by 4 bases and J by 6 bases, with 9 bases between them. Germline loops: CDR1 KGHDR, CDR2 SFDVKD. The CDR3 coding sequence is TGTGCCACCAGTGACCCTAGAGAAAACACCATATATTTT. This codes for CATSDPRENTIYF.

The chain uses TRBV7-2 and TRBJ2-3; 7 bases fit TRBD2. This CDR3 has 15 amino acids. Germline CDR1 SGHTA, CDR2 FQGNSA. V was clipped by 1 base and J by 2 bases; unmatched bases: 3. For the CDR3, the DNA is TGTGCCAGCAGCTTAGGACTAGCTGACACAGATACGCAGTATTTT. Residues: CASSLGLADTDTQYF. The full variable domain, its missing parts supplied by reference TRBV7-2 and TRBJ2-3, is GAGVSQSPSNKVTEKGKDVELRCDPISGHTALYWYRQSLGQGLEFLIYFQGNSAPDKSGLPSDRFSAERTGGSVSTLTIQRTQQEDSAVYLCASSLGLADTDTQYFGPGTRLTVL.

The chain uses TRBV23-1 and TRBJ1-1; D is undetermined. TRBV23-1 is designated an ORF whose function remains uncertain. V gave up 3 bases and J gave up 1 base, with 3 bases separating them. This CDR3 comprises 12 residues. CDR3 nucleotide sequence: TGCGCCAGCAGTCACCAGAACACTGAAGCTTTCTTT. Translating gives CASSHQNTEAFF.

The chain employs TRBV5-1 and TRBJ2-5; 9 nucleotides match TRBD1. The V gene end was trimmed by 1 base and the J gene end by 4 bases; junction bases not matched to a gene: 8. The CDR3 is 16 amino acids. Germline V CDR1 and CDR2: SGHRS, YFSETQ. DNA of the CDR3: TGCGCCAGCAGCTTGACTGGACAGGGGATCGGAGAGACCCAGTACTTC. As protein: CASSLTGQGIGETQYF.

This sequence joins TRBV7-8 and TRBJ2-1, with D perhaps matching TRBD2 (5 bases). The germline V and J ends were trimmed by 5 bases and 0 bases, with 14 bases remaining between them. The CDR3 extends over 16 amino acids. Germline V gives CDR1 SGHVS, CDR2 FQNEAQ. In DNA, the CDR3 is TGTGCCAGCAGCAAAAGGACTGGGAGCTCCTACAATGAGCAGTTCTTC. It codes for CASSKRTGSSYNEQFF. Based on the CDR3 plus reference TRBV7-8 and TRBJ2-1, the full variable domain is GAGVSQSPRYKVAKRGQDVALRCDPISGHVSLFWYQQALGQGPEFLTYFQNEAQLDKSGLPSDRFFAERPEGSVSTLKIQRTQQEDSAVYLCASSKRTGSSYNEQFFGPGTRLTVL.

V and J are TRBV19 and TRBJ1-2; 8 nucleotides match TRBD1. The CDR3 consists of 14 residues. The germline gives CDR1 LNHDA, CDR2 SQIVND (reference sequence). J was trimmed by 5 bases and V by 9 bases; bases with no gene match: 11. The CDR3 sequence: CASHPGQAIYGYTF. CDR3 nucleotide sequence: TGTGCCAGCCATCCGGGACAGGCTATTTATGGCTACACCTTC.

DNA for the CDR3: TGTGCCAGCTCACCAAGCGGGGGGGCCTACGGAGAGCAGTTCTTC. Residues: CASSPSGGAYGEQFF. The gene calls are TRBV18 and TRBJ2-1, with 10 bases aligning to TRBD2. Per the germline V gene, CDR1 is KGHSH and CDR2 is LQKENI. The ends lost 2 bases at V and 10 bases at J; junction bases unmatched: 8. CDR3 length: 15 amino acids. The full variable domain, in which reference TRBV18 and TRBJ2-1 provide the parts outside the CDR3, is NAGVMQNPRHLVRRRGQEARLRCSPMKGHSHVYWYRQLPEEGLKFMVYLQKENIIDESGMPKERFSAEFPKEGPSILRIQQVVRGDSAAYFCASSPSGGAYGEQFFGPGTRLTVL.

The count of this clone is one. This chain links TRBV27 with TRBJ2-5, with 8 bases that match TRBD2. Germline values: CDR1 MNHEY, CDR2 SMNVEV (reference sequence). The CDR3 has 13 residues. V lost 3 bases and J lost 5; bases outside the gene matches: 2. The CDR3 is CASSFRGGETQYF. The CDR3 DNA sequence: TGTGCCAGCAGTTTCCGCGGGGGGGAGACCCAGTACTTC.

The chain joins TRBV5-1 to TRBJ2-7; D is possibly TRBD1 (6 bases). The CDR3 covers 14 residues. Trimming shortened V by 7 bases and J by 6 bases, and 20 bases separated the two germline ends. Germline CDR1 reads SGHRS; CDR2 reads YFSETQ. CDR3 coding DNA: TGCGCCAGCTATGTATCGGACAGAAACGGCGAGCAGTACTTC. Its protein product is CASYVSDRNGEQYF.

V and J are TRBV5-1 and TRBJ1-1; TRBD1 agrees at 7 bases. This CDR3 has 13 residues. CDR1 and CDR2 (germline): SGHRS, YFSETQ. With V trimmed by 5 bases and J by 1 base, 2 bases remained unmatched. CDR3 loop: CASRRDRNTEAFF. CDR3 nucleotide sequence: TGCGCCAGCAGAAGGGACAGGAACACTGAAGCTTTCTTT.

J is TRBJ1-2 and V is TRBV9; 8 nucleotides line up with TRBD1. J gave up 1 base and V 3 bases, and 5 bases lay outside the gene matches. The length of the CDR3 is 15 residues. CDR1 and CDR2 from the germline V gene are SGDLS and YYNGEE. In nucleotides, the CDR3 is TGTGCCAGCAGCGGAGGGACAGGACTTAACTATGGCTACACCTTC. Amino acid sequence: CASSGGTGLNYGYTF.

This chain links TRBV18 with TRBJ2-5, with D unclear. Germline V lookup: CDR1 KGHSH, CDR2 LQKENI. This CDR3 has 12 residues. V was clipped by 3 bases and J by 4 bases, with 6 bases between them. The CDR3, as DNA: TGTGCCAGCTCACCCTATGGAGAGACCCAGTACTTC. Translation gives CASSPYGETQYF.

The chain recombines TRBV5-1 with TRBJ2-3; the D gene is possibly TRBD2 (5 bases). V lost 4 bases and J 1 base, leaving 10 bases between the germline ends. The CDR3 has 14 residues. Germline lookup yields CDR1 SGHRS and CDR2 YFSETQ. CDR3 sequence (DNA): TGCGCCAGCAGCCGGGTGAGGGGCACAGATACGCAGTATTTT. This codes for CASSRVRGTDTQYF.

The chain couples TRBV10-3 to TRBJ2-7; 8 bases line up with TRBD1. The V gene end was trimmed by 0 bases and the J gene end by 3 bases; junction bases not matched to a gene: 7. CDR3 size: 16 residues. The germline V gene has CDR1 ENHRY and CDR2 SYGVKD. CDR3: CAISESTGDRSYEQYF. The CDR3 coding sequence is TGTGCCATCAGTGAGTCGACAGGGGATCGTAGCTACGAGCAGTACTTC.

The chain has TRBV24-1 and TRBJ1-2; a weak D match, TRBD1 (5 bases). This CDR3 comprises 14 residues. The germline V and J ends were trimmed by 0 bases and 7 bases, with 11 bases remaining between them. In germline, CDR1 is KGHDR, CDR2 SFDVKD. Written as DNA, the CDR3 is TGTGCCACCAGTGATTTGTCCAGGGCTCGTGGCTACACCTTC. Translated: CATSDLSRARGYTF.

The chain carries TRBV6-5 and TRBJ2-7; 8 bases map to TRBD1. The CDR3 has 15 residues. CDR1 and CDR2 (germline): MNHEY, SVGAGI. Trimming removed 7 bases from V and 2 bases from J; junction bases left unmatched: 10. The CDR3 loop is CASTLDRGGPYEQYF. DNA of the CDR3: TGTGCCAGCACCTTAGACAGGGGAGGCCCCTACGAGCAGTACTTC.

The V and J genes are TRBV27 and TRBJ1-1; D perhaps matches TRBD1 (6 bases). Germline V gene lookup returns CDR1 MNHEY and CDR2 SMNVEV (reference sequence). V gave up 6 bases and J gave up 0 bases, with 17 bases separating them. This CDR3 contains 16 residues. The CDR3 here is CASSPHRALMNTEAFF. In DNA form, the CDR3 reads TGTGCCAGCAGCCCCCACAGGGCCCTAATGAACACTGAAGCTTTCTTT.

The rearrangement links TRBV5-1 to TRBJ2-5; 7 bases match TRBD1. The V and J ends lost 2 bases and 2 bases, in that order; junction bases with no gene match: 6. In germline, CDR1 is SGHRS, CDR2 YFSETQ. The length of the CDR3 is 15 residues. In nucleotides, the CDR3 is TGCGCCAGCAGCTTTGGACTGGGACAGCAAGAGACCCAGTACTTC. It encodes CASSFGLGQQETQYF.

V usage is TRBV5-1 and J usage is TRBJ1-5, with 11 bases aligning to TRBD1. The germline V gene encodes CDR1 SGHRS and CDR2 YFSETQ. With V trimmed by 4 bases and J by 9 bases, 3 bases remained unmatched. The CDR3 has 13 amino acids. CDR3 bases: TGCGCCAGCAGCGGGACAGGGGGATTGCCCCAGCATTTT. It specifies CASSGTGGLPQHF. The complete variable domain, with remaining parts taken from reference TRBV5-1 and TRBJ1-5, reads KAGVTQTPRYLIKTRGQQVTLSCSPISGHRSVSWYQQTPGQGLQFLFEYFSETQRNKGNFPGRFSGRQFSNSRSEMNVSTLELGDSALYLCASSGTGGLPQHFGDGTRLSIL.